This T cell receptor (beta chain) was retrieved from a study of T cell repertoires in cytomegalovirus infection. About the research overall: Evidence of both CMV infection and a matching HLA type came from public TCR beta signatures.

A single record per CDR3 protein comes from TCRdb applying MiXCR to the reads. This table has roughly 630,000 distinct CDR3 sequences, 24% appearing once. Whole-study results and caveats: What dominated the ex vivo response were HLA-C-restricted CMV-specific TCR beta clonotypes. There were carriers of CMV plus the relevant HLA, and cumulative public TCR beta family frequency identified them.

In regard to this clonotype: What it binds is not known.

The sample was CD8+ T cells from PBMCs. The sequence was collected from a human donor in good health (CMV status not recorded). Some clones in this sample may be carry-over from other donors' samples.

The CDR3 protein is CASSLEGEWYNEQFF. CDR3 DNA: TGTGCCAGCAGCTTAGAGGGGGAGTGGTACAATGAGCAGTTCTTC. The chain recombines TRBV11-2 with TRBJ2-1; D is tentatively TRBD1 or TRBD2 (5 bases each). The CDR3 spans 15 residues. Deletions cut 0 bases from V and 4 bases from J, with 10 bases between. The germline V gene encodes CDR1 SGHAT and CDR2 FQNNGV.